This TCR beta chain was recovered during a study of cytomegalovirus exposure and HLA in healthy donors. Looking at the study overall: Among the 350 to 500 donors who were genotyped, about 80% fell in the genetic ancestry cluster that is associated with self-reported Caucasian donors.

With regard to this clone: The antigen remains undetermined.

Study-level points and caveats: Follow-up analysis later connected one missense variant in DCLRE1C with trimming of TCR beta V- and J-genes. Immune exposure was documented only through CMV serostatus.

Amplification used 60 Vbeta primers and 13 Jbeta primers. Clones were sequenced by immunoSEQ multiplex PCR, and TCRdb holds only the in-frame ones, with some missing. The specimen's table records around 140,000 clones. Germline CDR1 and CDR2: MNHEY and SMNVEV (reference sequence). The CDR3 consists of 17 residues. V dropped 2 bases and J dropped 2; count of bases not matched to a gene: 10. What was sequenced was PBMCs. The chain uses TRBV27 and TRBJ2-7; 9 bases align to TRBD1. The TCR was taken from a woman aged 45 to 65 in good health and CMV-seronegative. CDR3 loop: CASSLRFRQGVAYEQYF. The CDR3 DNA reads TGTGCCAGCAGTTTAAGGTTCCGACAGGGGGTAGCCTACGAGCAGTACTTC.